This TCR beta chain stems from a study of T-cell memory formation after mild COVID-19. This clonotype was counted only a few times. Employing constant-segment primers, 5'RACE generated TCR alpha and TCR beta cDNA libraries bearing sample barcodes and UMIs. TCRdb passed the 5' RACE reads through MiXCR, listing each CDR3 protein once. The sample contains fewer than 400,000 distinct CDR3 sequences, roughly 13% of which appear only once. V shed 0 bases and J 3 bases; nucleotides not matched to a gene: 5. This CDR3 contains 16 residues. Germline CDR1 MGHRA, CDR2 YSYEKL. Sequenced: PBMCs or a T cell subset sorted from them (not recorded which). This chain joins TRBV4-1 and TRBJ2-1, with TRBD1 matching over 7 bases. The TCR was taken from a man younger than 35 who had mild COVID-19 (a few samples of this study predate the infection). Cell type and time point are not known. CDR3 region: CASSQDRGTNYNEQFF. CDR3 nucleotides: TGCGCCAGCAGCCAAGACAGGGGGACGAACTACAATGAGCAGTTCTTC.